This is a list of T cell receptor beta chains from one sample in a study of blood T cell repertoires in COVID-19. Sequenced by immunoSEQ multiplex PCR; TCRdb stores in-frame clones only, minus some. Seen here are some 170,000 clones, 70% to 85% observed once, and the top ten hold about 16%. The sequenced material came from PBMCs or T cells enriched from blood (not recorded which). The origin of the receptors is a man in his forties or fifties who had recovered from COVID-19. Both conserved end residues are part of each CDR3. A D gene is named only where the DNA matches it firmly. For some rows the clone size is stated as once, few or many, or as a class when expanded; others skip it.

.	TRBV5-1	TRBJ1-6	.	TGCGCCAGCAAATTACAAGATTTTAATTCACCCCTCCACTTT	CASKLQDFNSPLHF
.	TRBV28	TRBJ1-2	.	TGTGCCAGCAGTGCTACAGCGGCGAACTATGGCTACACCTTC	CASSATAANYGYTF
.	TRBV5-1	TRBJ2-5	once	TGCGCCAGCAGCTCCCCAGGACTGACTTTCCGGGGGTGGGAGACCCAGTACTTC	CASSSPGLTFRGWETQYF
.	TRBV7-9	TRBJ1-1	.	TGTGCCAGCAGCTTACAGGGGCAGAACACTGAAGCTTTCTTT	CASSLQGQNTEAFF
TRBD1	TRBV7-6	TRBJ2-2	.	TGTGCCAGCAGCCTCCAGACAGGGGGGATCGGGGAGCTGTTTTTT	CASSLQTGGIGELFF
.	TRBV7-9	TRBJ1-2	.	TGTGCCAGCAACGCCGGGGGGTATGGCTACACCTTC	CASNAGGYGYTF
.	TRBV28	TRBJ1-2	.	TGTGCCAGCAGTTTATATCCTAGGTATGGCTACACCTTC	CASSLYPRYGYTF
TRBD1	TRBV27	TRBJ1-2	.	TGTGCCAGCAGTCCCGGTCTAGGGGGCCTCTACACCTTC	CASSPGLGGLYTF
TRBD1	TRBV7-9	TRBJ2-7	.	TGTGCCAGCAGCGCGAAGCGGGGACAGGGGCCGGTGGTGGGCTACGAGCAGTACTTC	CASSAKRGQGPVVGYEQYF
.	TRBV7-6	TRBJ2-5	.	TGTGCCAGCACTCGTATGGCACAAGAGACCCAGTACTTC	CASTRMAQETQYF
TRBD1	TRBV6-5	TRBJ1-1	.	TGTGCCAGCAGTTCCCGACAGGGCGCCTTGAACACTGAAGCTTTCTTT	CASSSRQGALNTEAFF
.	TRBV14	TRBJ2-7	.	TGTGCCAGCAATTCTGGAGGGTTTCTCTACGAGCAGTACTTC	CASNSGGFLYEQYF
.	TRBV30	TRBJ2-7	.	TGTGCCTGGAGTGTATCGGGGGATACAGAGCACTACGAGCAGTACTTC	CAWSVSGDTEHYEQYF
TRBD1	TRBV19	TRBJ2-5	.	TGTGCCAGTTCGGGACAGGGAATGCTTCCCCAGTACTTC	CASSGQGMLPQYF
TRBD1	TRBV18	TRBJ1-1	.	TGTGCCAGCTCAGCTACGGGACAGGGGGTATGGACTGAAGCTTTCTTT	CASSATGQGVWTEAFF
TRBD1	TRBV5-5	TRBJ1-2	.	TGTGCCAGCAGCGGGGAAACAGGGGCCTATGGCTACACCTTC	CASSGETGAYGYTF
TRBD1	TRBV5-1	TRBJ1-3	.	TGCGCCAGCAGCTTGGCCTCGGGACAGAGATCCCTCGGAAACACCAGCCCGAGGTCTACTATATATTTT	CASSLASGQRSLGNTSPRSTIYF
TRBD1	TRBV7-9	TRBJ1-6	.	TGTGCCAGCAGCCCGGACAGGGGACCCCTCCACTTT	CASSPDRGPLHF
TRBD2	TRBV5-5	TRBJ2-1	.	TGTGCCAGCAGCCTGGGCCTAGCGGGGGGACCAGATGAGCAGTTCTTC	CASSLGLAGGPDEQFF
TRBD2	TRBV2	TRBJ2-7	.	TGTGCCAGCAGTGCGGGACTAGCGGGGCGATTTTACGAGCAGTACTTC	CASSAGLAGRFYEQYF
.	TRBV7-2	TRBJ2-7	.	TGTGCCAGCAGCTTAGGGGACACAGGCTACGAGCAGTACTTC	CASSLGDTGYEQYF
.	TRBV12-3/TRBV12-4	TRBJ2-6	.	TGTGCCAGCAGCACGGACAGGGCCAACGTCCTGACTTTC	CASSTDRANVLTF
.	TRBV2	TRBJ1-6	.	TGTGCCAGCAGTGAGGGGGGTCGGAATTCACCCCTCCACTTT	CASSEGGRNSPLHF
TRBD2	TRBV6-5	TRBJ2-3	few	TGTGCCAGCAGGCCTAGCGGGGGGCAGGATACGCAGTATTTT	CASRPSGGQDTQYF
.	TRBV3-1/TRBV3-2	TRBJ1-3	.	TGTGCCAGCAGCCAAGCCCAGGGAAACACCATATATTTT	CASSQAQGNTIYF
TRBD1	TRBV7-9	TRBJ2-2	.	TGTGCCAGCAAGAAACAGGGGGCGAGCACCGGGGAGCTGTTTTTT	CASKKQGASTGELFF
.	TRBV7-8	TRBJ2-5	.	TGTGCCAGCAGCTTAGAATATCGGGGGACCCAGTACTTC	CASSLEYRGTQYF
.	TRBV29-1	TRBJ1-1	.	TGCAGCGTTGATCCCGGGAGGAACACTGAAGCTTTCTTT	CSVDPGRNTEAFF
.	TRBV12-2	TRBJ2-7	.	TGTGCAAGTCGCTTAGTTACAGGGATGAGCTCCTACGAGCAGTACTTC	CASRLVTGMSSYEQYF
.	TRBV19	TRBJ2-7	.	TGTGCCAGTAGTAGGACACAGGGACCCTACGAGCAGTACTTC	CASSRTQGPYEQYF
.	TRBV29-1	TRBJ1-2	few	TGCAGCGTTGAAGATCCAGCCGGAGGTGGCTACACCTTC	CSVEDPAGGGYTF
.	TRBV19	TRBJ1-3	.	TGTGCCAGTAGTATTCAGGGGAGACCTGGAAACACCATATATTTT	CASSIQGRPGNTIYF
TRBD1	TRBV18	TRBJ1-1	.	TGTGCCAGCTCACAAGGGGGACAGTATAACACTGAAGCTTTCTTT	CASSQGGQYNTEAFF
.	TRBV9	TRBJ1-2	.	TGTGCCAGCAGCCCCAGGCCAGGCAACTATGGCTACACCTTC	CASSPRPGNYGYTF
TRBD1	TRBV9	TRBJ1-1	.	TGTGCCAGCAGCGTAGGGGGGACAGTGAACACTGAAGCTTTCTTT	CASSVGGTVNTEAFF